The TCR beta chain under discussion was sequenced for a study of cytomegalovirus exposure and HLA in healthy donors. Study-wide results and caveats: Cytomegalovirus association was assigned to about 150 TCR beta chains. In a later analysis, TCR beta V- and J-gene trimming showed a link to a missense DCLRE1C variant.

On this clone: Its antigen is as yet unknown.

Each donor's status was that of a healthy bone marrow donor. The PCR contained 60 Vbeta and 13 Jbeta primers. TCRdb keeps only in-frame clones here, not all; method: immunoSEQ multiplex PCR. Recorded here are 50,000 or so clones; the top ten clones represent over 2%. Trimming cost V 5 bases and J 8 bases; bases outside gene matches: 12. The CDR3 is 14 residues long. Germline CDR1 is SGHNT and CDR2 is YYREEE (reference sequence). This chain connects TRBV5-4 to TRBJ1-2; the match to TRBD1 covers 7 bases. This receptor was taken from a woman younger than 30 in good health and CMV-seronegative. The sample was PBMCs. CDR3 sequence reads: CASRMVGRGYGYTF. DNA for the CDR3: TGTGCCAGCAGGATGGTCGGCAGGGGGTACGGCTACACCTTC.